This record covers a single T cell receptor beta chain. Its recognized antigen is unknown. Nothing much larger sits one base from this clone, and base qualities are not available. The sample originates from a study of cytomegalovirus exposure and HLA in healthy donors (dated by TCRdb to 2017 to 2019). Context from the whole study: In an earlier analysis of some 550 of the donors, 276 Gb of sequence data and 120 million or so unique TCR beta sequences from about 190 million T cells were reported. About 310 gigabases of sequencing data and 70 million to 100 million unique TCR sequences were included in an early release covering 550 to 650 HLA-typed donors. The genetic ancestry cluster associated with self-reported Caucasian donors included about 84% of the approximately 410 genotyped donors. The aim of the study was to test whether cataloging public T cell receptors could identify signatures of past pathogen exposure. The T cell repertoires of 666 subjects were profiled by immunosequencing and related to cytomegalovirus serostatus. Along with the roughly 610-subject first cohort, a separate validation cohort of more than 90 different subjects was used. To predict cytomegalovirus infection status, the study combined high-throughput TCR immunosequencing, statistical association of individual TCRs with disease status, and machine learning. A later analysis re-analyzed previously published TCR beta repertoires from roughly 630 donors and added high-resolution HLA genotyping to study TCR occurrence patterns. In the later analysis, no new phenotypic data were used to find candidate immune exposures; instead, reliance was placed on TCR beta sequences and their occurrence across donors. An earlier analysis of around 540 of the donors applied high-throughput TCR beta sequencing to assess whether each TCR beta V gene segment acted as functional or pseudogenic. Donor age, sex, ethnicity and CMV serostatus were collected together with the repertoire data. Genome-wide SNP genotypes for about 60% of the 666 donors were used in a later genetic analysis, which treated that subset as a discovery cohort. All discovery cohort repertoires had been generated on a single sequencing platform. Both class I and class II loci were covered by HLA typing, at four-digit resolution. Typing coverage varied by locus: roughly 620-640 donors for A, B, C, DRB1 and DQB1; more than 500 for DQA1; over 600 for DPA1; more than 450 for DPB1. Several DR-DQ haplotypes were handled as single units for association and clustering, since linkage in the cohort was strong. Among about 390 genotyped donors of the cohort, an average of approximately 240,000 unique TCR beta nucleotide sequences were sequenced per donor, roughly 20% of them non-productive.

After removal of 3 bases from V and 4 bases from J, the junction retains 4 bases not matched to a gene. The CDR3 covers 15 residues, taking in both the cysteine and the phenylalanine. Just the 45-base CDR3 DNA is kept, in frame starting at base 1. Taken from the germline V gene (reference sequence), the CDR1 and CDR2 loops are SEHNR and FQNEAQ. The cohort comprised some 680 healthy bone marrow donors. At the time of sampling, every cohort member was nominally healthy, though immune exposures that went unrecorded were likely present. The donor was CMV seropositive and belonged to the group of 250 to 300 seropositive cohort members. Each donor provided a peripheral blood sample, and peripheral blood mononuclear cells were used for TCR beta sequencing. The Qiagen DNeasy Blood Extraction Kit was used to extract genomic DNA from the blood cell samples. Library creation used the immunoSEQ multiplex PCR assay. For the multiplex PCR, a mixture combining 60 forward primers for TCR Vbeta segments and 13 reverse primers for TCR Jbeta segments was used. A multiplex PCR assay on genomic DNA amplified the CDR3 region of rearranged TCR beta genes. On the Illumina HiSeq System, the amplified TCR beta libraries were sequenced as 87-base-pair reads. In the paper's pipeline: A later analysis counted about 76 million unique TCR beta chains across the 550 to 800 repertoires, and about 10 million of these chains were shared by at least two donors. Raw reads were error-corrected and collapsed into unique sequences with a nearest-neighbor algorithm that merged closely related sequences to remove PCR and sequencing errors. CDR3 sequences were aligned to IMGT reference sequences to assign V, D and J gene segments. For a sequence to be retained, at least a six-nucleotide match to both a V gene segment and a J gene segment was required. A rearrangement was called productive if the CDR3 had no stop codons and remained in frame with V and J, and every other rearrangement was called non-productive. Following IMGT convention, CDR3 was defined as the stretch from the second conserved V-encoded cysteine to the conserved J-encoded phenylalanine. The earlier analysis of about 610 of the donors excluded any sequence lacking an unambiguous match to a single V gene segment. In an earlier analysis of about 590 of the donors, a V segment was called functional when productive rearrangements were above 56.7%, and segregating when the standard deviation between donors exceeded 5%. A statistical classification framework was built to diagnose cytomegalovirus status from the catalog of TCR beta chain sequences. A later analysis assigned V and J genes by comparing TCR nucleotide sequences with IMGT/GENE-DB human TR gene sequences. A later analysis assigned CDR3 sequences and most-parsimonious VDJ recombination scenarios with the TCRdist pipeline. In a later analysis, each TCR beta chain was defined by its CDR3 amino acid sequence together with its V-gene family, and reads lacking a unique V-gene family were excluded. To address suspected cross-contamination and a sequencing artifact, a later analysis removed a few hundred highly shared, low-generation-probability nucleotide sequences. A later analysis calculated a clonal expansion index for each public chain from normalized within-repertoire ranks of inferred template counts. A later analysis computed generation probabilities with a VDJ recombination model fitted to out-of-frame rearrangements, and checked the results against IGoR. A later analysis scored TCR-TCR, TCR-HLA and TCR-CMV co-occurrence with hypergeometric tests, applying a repertoire-size bias correction to TCR pairs. A later analysis estimated false discovery rates by permuting HLA or CMV assignments 20 times. In a later analysis, co-occurring TCRs were grouped using DBSCAN, and TCRdist sequence similarity was added for clustering within HLA-allele-positive subsets. Repertoires with fewer than 30,000 or more than 120,000 public chains were left out of co-occurrence clustering, as were five repertoires with anomalous nucleotide sharing. TCRdb carries this immuneACCESS record with in-frame sequences only. Its versions omit some clonotypes, under half of them owing to an unresolved V gene in the studies checked, with the rest unexplained. V and J calls and clone size follow that table, whereas D and trimming were derived from the DNA. The sample table contains roughly 200,000 clones; only one count was recorded for roughly an eighth of them. About 8% of the sample lies in the top ten.

Summary of the overall study and its limitations: According to the authors, the approach could potentially be generalized to other disease states and immunological phenotypes. A later analysis reported that several top co-occurrence clusters appeared linked to parvovirus B19, influenza, CMV and Epstein-Barr virus. In a later analysis, TCR association rates were found to vary across HLA loci, with the most associated TCRs seen for DRB1 alleles and the fewest for HLA-C alleles. A cluster of highly shared sequence variants was judged likely to be a technical artifact of the sequencing pipeline. HLA typing was unavailable for some donors at each locus, so association tests used only the typed subset. A later analysis associated approximately 17,000 TCR beta sequences with specific HLA alleles at a false discovery rate of 0.05. In the study, 150 to 200 TCR beta chains were listed as associated with cytomegalovirus. A later genetic analysis associated a missense DCLRE1C variant with V-gene and J-gene trimming of TCR beta chains, and an independent cohort replicated the association. In vitro tests confirmed that a few of the cytomegalovirus-associated TCR beta chains recognize cytomegalovirus antigens. The classifier was reported to diagnose cytomegalovirus status with high specificity and sensitivity in both the original and validation cohorts. Correlated functional status among segregating V segments might be attributable to linkage disequilibrium, but an unknown experimental factor could not be ruled out. In a later genetic analysis, fewer N-insertions in productive TCRs were reported among donors in an Asian-associated ancestry cluster than the roughly 700-donor mean. Roughly uniform sequencing depth across donors was assumed in presence/absence analyses, although this assumption may not hold. In an earlier analysis of more than 500 of the donors, most TCR beta V segments appeared in productive rearrangements about 87% or about 30% of the time, broadly matching IMGT annotations. Fewer than 20 rarely observed V segments, including chromosome 9 orphons, were excluded from the earlier analysis of about 610 of the donors because counts were too low. The only immune exposure information available for the cohort was CMV serostatus. Some IMGT-functional V segments, including TRBV6-2 and TRBV6-3, could not be told apart with the 87-base-pair reads, so those segments were excluded. In a later analysis, HLA-associated TCR beta chains were found to be more clonally expanded and to have lower generation probabilities than equally common non-associated chains. A further reported finding was that TCR beta sequences accurately predicted the HLA-A and HLA-B alleles for most subjects in the first cohort. According to a later analysis, most CMV-associated TCR beta chains appeared to be HLA-restricted, and the HLA associations seemed to be driven largely by CMV exposure. This cohort had only TCR beta chains sequenced, and the lack of alpha or paired-chain data limited which features could be detected. Strong co-occurrence of HLA alleles, especially DR and DQ, made assigning TCR associations to individual alleles difficult. Most TCR sequences were seen in very few donors, while some public TCRs were found in many individuals.

The sequence derives from a man aged 50-59 years in good health and CMV-seropositive. Sequenced material: PBMCs. This sequence uses TRBV7-9 and TRBJ1-5; 9 bases in between match TRBD1. Here the CDR3 is given as CASSFGQGWNQPQHF. The base sequence is TGTGCCAGCAGCTTTGGACAGGGGTGGAATCAGCCCCAGCATTTT.